The following is a T cell receptor beta chain sequence with its context. Its antigen is as yet unknown. Data came from immunoSEQ multiplex PCR; TCRdb stores just in-frame clones and leaves some out. The sample records 30,000 to 40,000 clones, approximately 90% being singletons. This entry is derived from a study of OX40 agonist ivuxolimab in advanced cancers. Study-level background: Hepatocellular carcinoma, melanoma, renal cell or head and neck cancer affected the dose-escalation patients.

Overall study findings and caveats: Expanded peripheral T-cell antigen specificity went undetermined. In a subset of nonresponders, normalized T-cell clonal expansion was also low.

The sample was CD4+ or CD8+ T cells sorted from blood, taken in a trial of the OX40 agonist ivuxolimab. This clonotype originated in an adult with an advanced solid tumor such as melanoma, head and neck, liver or kidney cancer.

The CDR3 loop is CASSLLAAFGETQYF. DNA of the CDR3: TGCGCCAGCAGCCTACTAGCGGCGTTCGGGGAGACCCAGTACTTC. V gene TRBV5-1 combines with J gene TRBJ2-5, with 8 bases identical to TRBD2. The CDR3 runs to 15 residues. Germline CDR1 reads SGHRS; CDR2 reads YFSETQ. J gave up 5 bases and V 4 bases, and 10 bases lay outside the gene matches.